This is a list of T cell receptor beta chains from one sample in a study of T cells in Graves' hyperthyroidism and ophthalmopathy. TCRdb re-called the multiplex PCR reads with MiXCR, one entry per CDR3 protein. The sample holds about 600,000 distinct CDR3 sequences, 14% seen once. The specimen sequenced was blood. These TCRs come from a woman younger than 35 with Graves' ophthalmopathy. The CDR3 runs from the conserved cysteine through the conserved F or W. Fields, in order: V gene, D gene, clone size, J gene, CDR3 DNA, CDR3 protein. D genes are given only for firm matches. Only some rows state a clone size, as once, few, many or a class for expanded clones.

V gene: TRBV7-2; D gene: -; clone size: many; J gene: TRBJ1-5; CDR3 DNA: TGTGCCAGCAGCTTAGGTGGGAGATTCAATCAGCCCCAGCATTTT; CDR3 protein: CASSLGGRFNQPQHF
V gene: TRBV11-2; D gene: -; clone size: many; J gene: TRBJ1-4; CDR3 DNA: TGTGCCAGCAGCTTAGCCCCCACAGGGTATGAAAAACTGTTTTTT; CDR3 protein: CASSLAPTGYEKLFF
V gene: TRBV27; D gene: TRBD2; clone size: -; J gene: TRBJ2-3; CDR3 DNA: TGTGCCAGCAGATCCGGACTAGGGGCGGGTGCAGATACGCAGTATTTT; CDR3 protein: CASRSGLGAGADTQYF
V gene: TRBV6-5; D gene: -; clone size: many; J gene: TRBJ2-3; CDR3 DNA: TGTGCCAGCAGTTACTCACGACAGGGAGGTAGTTGGGGTAGCACAGATACGCAGTATTTT; CDR3 protein: CASSYSRQGGSWGSTDTQYF
V gene: TRBV7-6; D gene: TRBD1; clone size: many; J gene: TRBJ2-1; CDR3 DNA: TGTGCCAGCAGCTTTACACAGGGGGCTTACAATGAGCAGTTCTTC; CDR3 protein: CASSFTQGAYNEQFF
V gene: TRBV11-2; D gene: -; clone size: many; J gene: TRBJ2-7; CDR3 DNA: TGTGCCAGCAGCTTCGACTACTCCTACGAGCAGTACTTC; CDR3 protein: CASSFDYSYEQYF
V gene: TRBV11-2; D gene: -; clone size: many; J gene: TRBJ2-3; CDR3 DNA: TGTGCCACCGGGCCATCCCTGACAGGCACAGATACGCAGTATTTT; CDR3 protein: CATGPSLTGTDTQYF
V gene: TRBV5-1; D gene: -; clone size: -; J gene: TRBJ2-1; CDR3 DNA: TGCGCCAGCAGCTTCACCCGGGACGCTCATAGGGACTACAATGAGCAGTTCTTC; CDR3 protein: CASSFTRDAHRDYNEQFF
V gene: TRBV6-1; D gene: -; clone size: many; J gene: TRBJ2-7; CDR3 DNA: TGTGCCAGCAGTTATGATCGGACCGAAACCTACGAGCAGTACTTC; CDR3 protein: CASSYDRTETYEQYF
V gene: TRBV7-2; D gene: -; clone size: -; J gene: TRBJ2-2; CDR3 DNA: TGTGCCAGCAGCTCCCCCGGGACGCGACGATCTCACCGTAGGGAGCTGTTTTTT; CDR3 protein: CASSSPGTRRSHRRELFF
V gene: TRBV18; D gene: TRBD1; clone size: few; J gene: TRBJ1-2; CDR3 DNA: TGTGCCAGCTCAAAAACAGGGGGTGATGGCTACACCTTC; CDR3 protein: CASSKTGGDGYTF
V gene: TRBV19; D gene: TRBD1; clone size: -; J gene: TRBJ2-6; CDR3 DNA: TGTGCCAGTAGTAATTACAGGGGGCCCTCTGGGGCCAACGTCCTGACTTTC; CDR3 protein: CASSNYRGPSGANVLTF
V gene: TRBV9; D gene: TRBD2; clone size: many; J gene: TRBJ2-5; CDR3 DNA: TGTGCCAGCAGCGCCTACCCGGGACTAGCAGAAGAGACCCAGTACTTC; CDR3 protein: CASSAYPGLAEETQYF
V gene: TRBV9; D gene: -; clone size: -; J gene: TRBJ2-4; CDR3 DNA: TGTGCCAGCAGCGTAGAGGGGGAGGGGGTAAACATTCAGTACTTC; CDR3 protein: CASSVEGEGVNIQYF
V gene: TRBV11-2; D gene: -; clone size: many; J gene: TRBJ2-7; CDR3 DNA: TGTGCCAGCAGCTTAAGGCTAGCGTTAACCTACGAGCAGTACTTC; CDR3 protein: CASSLRLALTYEQYF
V gene: TRBV4-1; D gene: -; clone size: many; J gene: TRBJ2-7; CDR3 DNA: TGCGCCAGCAGCCAAGAATTGGCAGACTACGAGCAGTACTTC; CDR3 protein: CASSQELADYEQYF
V gene: TRBV7-2; D gene: TRBD1; clone size: -; J gene: TRBJ2-1; CDR3 DNA: TGTGCCAGCAGCTTAACCGGGACAGGGGGTCGGAATGAGCAGTTCTTC; CDR3 protein: CASSLTGTGGRNEQFF
V gene: TRBV7-9; D gene: -; clone size: many; J gene: TRBJ2-3; CDR3 DNA: TGTGCCAGCAGCTGGAGGGAACACACAGATACGCAGTATTTT; CDR3 protein: CASSWREHTDTQYF
V gene: TRBV15; D gene: TRBD2; clone size: -; J gene: TRBJ2-3; CDR3 DNA: TGTGCCACCAGCAGAACCCGGACTAGCGGCCGCACAGATACGCAGTATTTT; CDR3 protein: CATSRTRTSGRTDTQYF
V gene: TRBV7-9; D gene: TRBD2; clone size: few; J gene: TRBJ2-5; CDR3 DNA: TGTGCCAGCAGCTCCCGACTAGCGGGAGTTGTGGAGACCCAGTACTTC; CDR3 protein: CASSSRLAGVVETQYF
V gene: TRBV7-9; D gene: -; clone size: -; J gene: TRBJ1-3; CDR3 DNA: TGTGCCAGCAGCTTAGTTTTCATGTTGGCGAACACCATATATTTT; CDR3 protein: CASSLVFMLANTIYF
V gene: TRBV12-3/TRBV12-4; D gene: -; clone size: many; J gene: TRBJ2-1; CDR3 DNA: TGTGCCAGCAGTTTACGCCCAGGGGGGGCCCCCAGGCGGGTGTTCTTGGATGAGCAGTTCTTC; CDR3 protein: CASSLRPGGAPRRVFLDEQFF
V gene: TRBV30; D gene: TRBD2; clone size: many; J gene: TRBJ2-3; CDR3 DNA: TGTGCCTGGGAAAAGGCGGGCGGGAGCTTTTCAGATACGCAGTATTTT; CDR3 protein: CAWEKAGGSFSDTQYF
V gene: TRBV2; D gene: TRBD2; clone size: many; J gene: TRBJ2-7; CDR3 DNA: TGTGCCAGCAGTGAATTGGGACTAGCGGGAGGGCCGGACGAGCAGTACTTC; CDR3 protein: CASSELGLAGGPDEQYF
V gene: TRBV5-1; D gene: TRBD1; clone size: few; J gene: TRBJ2-7; CDR3 DNA: TGCGCCAGTAGACAGGGAACTAGCTCCTACGAGCAGTACTTC; CDR3 protein: CASRQGTSSYEQYF
V gene: TRBV27; D gene: -; clone size: -; J gene: TRBJ1-1; CDR3 DNA: TGTGCCAGCAGTCGAGGGGGGTTCACTGAAGCTTTCTTT; CDR3 protein: CASSRGGFTEAFF
V gene: TRBV5-1; D gene: TRBD1; clone size: many; J gene: TRBJ1-3; CDR3 DNA: TGCGCCAGCAGCTTGGCCGGACAGGGGACGGGAAACACCATATATTTT; CDR3 protein: CASSLAGQGTGNTIYF
V gene: TRBV11-2; D gene: -; clone size: many; J gene: TRBJ2-3; CDR3 DNA: TGTGCCAGCAGCTTAGGCGGGGCAGAGGGGACGCAGTATTTT; CDR3 protein: CASSLGGAEGTQYF
V gene: TRBV18; D gene: -; clone size: many; J gene: TRBJ1-5; CDR3 DNA: TGTGCCAGCTCACCCTCGGGGGGGATCGGGCAGCCCCAGCATTTT; CDR3 protein: CASSPSGGIGQPQHF
V gene: TRBV9; D gene: -; clone size: -; J gene: TRBJ1-4; CDR3 DNA: TGTGCCAGCAGCGTAGGTGAAAGGGGACTTAATGAAAAACTGTTTTTT; CDR3 protein: CASSVGERGLNEKLFF
V gene: TRBV6-5; D gene: -; clone size: -; J gene: TRBJ2-4; CDR3 DNA: TGTGCCAGCAGTTACCAGCCTACCAGGGCCAAAAACATTCAGTACTTC; CDR3 protein: CASSYQPTRAKNIQYF
V gene: TRBV2; D gene: TRBD1; clone size: many; J gene: TRBJ1-1; CDR3 DNA: TGTGCCAGCAGTGCGCAGGGGGTGAACACTGAAGCTTTCTTT; CDR3 protein: CASSAQGVNTEAFF
V gene: TRBV20-1; D gene: TRBD1; clone size: -; J gene: TRBJ1-6; CDR3 DNA: TGCAGTGCTTCTAAGGGGGTCCAGGGGGTAAATTCACCCCTCCACTTT; CDR3 protein: CSASKGVQGVNSPLHF
V gene: TRBV6-2/TRBV6-3; D gene: TRBD1; clone size: -; J gene: TRBJ2-2; CDR3 DNA: TGTGCCAATGGGACAGGGGGTACCGGGGAGCTGTTTTTT; CDR3 protein: CANGTGGTGELFF
V gene: TRBV28; D gene: TRBD1; clone size: many; J gene: TRBJ1-2; CDR3 DNA: TGTGCCAGCAGTTCTAAACAGGGGAACTATGGCTACACCTTC; CDR3 protein: CASSSKQGNYGYTF
V gene: TRBV27; D gene: TRBD1; clone size: many; J gene: TRBJ1-4; CDR3 DNA: TGTGCCAGCAGTTTACAGGGGGTCGGGAAACTGTTTTTT; CDR3 protein: CASSLQGVGKLFF
V gene: TRBV20-1; D gene: TRBD2; clone size: many; J gene: TRBJ2-5; CDR3 DNA: TGCAGTGCTATCTATTGGAAGCGGGGTCCCCAAGAGACCCAGTACTTC; CDR3 protein: CSAIYWKRGPQETQYF
V gene: TRBV28; D gene: TRBD1; clone size: -; J gene: TRBJ1-5; CDR3 DNA: TGTGCCAGCAGTTTTATCGGGACAGGGAAACGGCAGCCCCAGCATTTT; CDR3 protein: CASSFIGTGKRQPQHF
V gene: TRBV27; D gene: -; clone size: many; J gene: TRBJ2-1; CDR3 DNA: TGTGCCAGCAGTCCCCAGGGGGGCTTGGGTGAGCAGTTCTTC; CDR3 protein: CASSPQGGLGEQFF
V gene: TRBV24-1; D gene: TRBD1; clone size: many; J gene: TRBJ2-1; CDR3 DNA: TGTGCCACCAGTGAGGGGGACAGGGACACCTACAATGAGCAGTTCTTC; CDR3 protein: CATSEGDRDTYNEQFF
V gene: TRBV28; D gene: -; clone size: few; J gene: TRBJ1-5; CDR3 DNA: TGTGCCAGCAGAGAGACCCTGGGACGCAATCAGCCCCAGCATTTT; CDR3 protein: CASRETLGRNQPQHF
V gene: TRBV20-1; D gene: -; clone size: many; J gene: TRBJ2-3; CDR3 DNA: TGCAGTGCCGGGATGAGGACGGCGGATACGCAGTATTTT; CDR3 protein: CSAGMRTADTQYF
V gene: TRBV7-2; D gene: TRBD2; clone size: many; J gene: TRBJ2-7; CDR3 DNA: TGTGCCAGCAGCCCCGAGACTAGCCTCTCCTACGAGCAGTACTTC; CDR3 protein: CASSPETSLSYEQYF
V gene: TRBV27; D gene: TRBD1; clone size: many; J gene: TRBJ1-1; CDR3 DNA: TGTGCCAGCAGTGCACGACAGGGGGCTTTAAACACTGAAGCTTTCTTT; CDR3 protein: CASSARQGALNTEAFF
V gene: TRBV7-3; D gene: TRBD2; clone size: many; J gene: TRBJ2-3; CDR3 DNA: TGTGCCAGCAGTTTAGCGGGAGACGCAGATACGCAGTATTTT; CDR3 protein: CASSLAGDADTQYF
V gene: TRBV18; D gene: TRBD2; clone size: many; J gene: TRBJ2-1; CDR3 DNA: TGTGCCAGCTCACTTCTAGCGGGTAGGGACAATGAGCAGTTCTTC; CDR3 protein: CASSLLAGRDNEQFF
V gene: TRBV19; D gene: -; clone size: -; J gene: TRBJ2-1; CDR3 DNA: TGTGCCAGTAGTATCGGGAAGCCCAGCTACAATGAGCAGTTCTTC; CDR3 protein: CASSIGKPSYNEQFF
V gene: TRBV9; D gene: TRBD2; clone size: -; J gene: TRBJ2-3; CDR3 DNA: TGTGCCAGCAGCGTAGGACTAGCGGCAAATACGCAGTATTTT; CDR3 protein: CASSVGLAANTQYF
V gene: TRBV11-3; D gene: -; clone size: -; J gene: TRBJ2-1; CDR3 DNA: TGTGCCAGCAGCTTCCAACTTCGGTTAGGCTCCTACAATGAGCAGTTCTTC; CDR3 protein: CASSFQLRLGSYNEQFF
V gene: TRBV27; D gene: TRBD1; clone size: many; J gene: TRBJ2-7; CDR3 DNA: TGTGCCAGCAGGCCCGGGACAGGGTTAGGCTACGAGCAGTACTTC; CDR3 protein: CASRPGTGLGYEQYF
V gene: TRBV6-2/TRBV6-3; D gene: -; clone size: many; J gene: TRBJ2-1; CDR3 DNA: TGTGCCAGCAGTCGCGGGAATGGTGAGCAGTTCTTC; CDR3 protein: CASSRGNGEQFF
V gene: TRBV4-3; D gene: -; clone size: -; J gene: TRBJ1-3; CDR3 DNA: TGCGCCAGCAGCCAAGATTCGGGGGGCTCTGGAAACACCATATATTTT; CDR3 protein: CASSQDSGGSGNTIYF